Below are 14 T cell receptor beta chains sequenced from a single sample in a study of blood T cell repertoires in COVID-19. Profiling relied on immunoSEQ multiplex PCR, and the TCRdb table lists in-frame clones only, not all of them. The table shows approximately 260,000 clones, with roughly 80% occurring only once. Material for sequencing was PBMCs or T cells enriched from blood (not recorded which). The receptors were sampled from a man aged 25-45 years with acute COVID-19.

The rearrangement joins TRBV9 to TRBJ1-2; no clear D gene. The CDR3 consists of 13 residues. CDR1 and CDR2 (germline): SGDLS, YYNGEE. The V gene lost 0 bases and the J gene lost 4 bases, with 7 bases spanning the gap. CDR3: CASSVVTAYGYTF. CDR3 coding DNA: TGTGCCAGCAGCGTAGTCACAGCCTATGGCTACACCTTC.

This chain uses TRBV14 with TRBJ1-1; the D gene is possibly TRBD1 (6 bases). Germline CDR1 is SGHDN and CDR2 is FVKESK. V shed 1 base and J shed 1 base, with 7 bases lying between them. This CDR3 region has 14 residues. The CDR3, as DNA: TGTGCCAGCAGCCAAGTACAGGGGAACACTGAAGCTTTCTTT. It is translated as CASSQVQGNTEAFF.

The rearrangement joins TRBV5-4 to TRBJ1-1; 7 bases align to TRBD1. The CDR3 runs to 15 residues. Per the germline V gene, CDR1 is SGHNT and CDR2 is YYREEE (reference sequence). Trimming took 3 bases from V and 3 from J; bases not matched to a gene: 8. The CDR3 coding sequence is TGTGCCAGCAGCTCTGAGGGGGCAAGGTACACTGAAGCTTTCTTT. Its translation: CASSSEGARYTEAFF.

The chain combines TRBV19 with TRBJ1-1; D is undetermined. Germline V gene lookup returns CDR1 LNHDA and CDR2 SQIVND (reference sequence). CDR3 length: 13 residues. Trimming took 8 bases from V and 0 from J, leaving 10 bases between them. The CDR3 loop is CASGRGMNTEAFF. The CDR3 DNA reads TGTGCCAGTGGTCGGGGAATGAACACTGAAGCTTTCTTT.

The CDR3 loop is CASSPPSRYNEQFF. The CDR3 DNA reads as TGTGCCAGCTCACCACCATCACGGTACAATGAGCAGTTCTTC. The J gene is TRBJ2-1, the V gene TRBV18; D gene ambiguous. Trimming took off 0 bases at V and 4 bases at J, with 7 bases between the two ends. Germline CDR1 reads KGHSH; CDR2 reads LQKENI. CDR3 length: 14 residues.

This clone was seen only once. This chain links TRBV28 with TRBJ2-7; 13 bases map to TRBD2. The CDR3 extends over 15 amino acids. Germline V gene data show CDR1 as MDHEN and CDR2 as SYDVKM. With V trimmed by 5 bases and J by 3 bases, 4 bases remained unmatched. Here the CDR3 DNA reads TGTGCCAGCAGTAGAGGGACTAGCGGGGACTACGAGCAGTACGTC. This encodes CASSRGTSGDYEQYV.

The CDR3 is CASSGDRGFEAFF. CDR3 nucleotides: TGTGCCAGCAGCGGAGACAGGGGGTTTGAAGCTTTCTTT. The chain has TRBV9 and TRBJ1-1; 9 nucleotides line up with TRBD1. With 3 bases clipped from V and 7 bases from J, the junction kept 4 bases outside the gene matches. CDR1 SGDLS and CDR2 YYNGEE come from the germline V gene. The CDR3 has 13 residues.

Written as DNA, the CDR3 is TGTGCCAGCAGCCCTAGTGCTCAGGGAGATACGCAGTATTTT. Amino acids: CASSPSAQGDTQYF. This chain links TRBV7-2 with TRBJ2-3; perhaps TRBD1 as D (5 bases). Germline lookup yields CDR1 SGHTA and CDR2 FQGNSA. The CDR3 has 14 amino acids. V dropped 5 bases and J dropped 5 bases, with 14 bases sitting between them.

V is TRBV3-1 (or the pseudogene TRBV3-2) and J is TRBJ1-4; 10 bases agree with TRBD1. This CDR3 is 14 amino acids long. J lost 5 bases, V lost 8 bases, and 5 bases had no gene match. Germline V lookup: CDR1 LGHDT, CDR2 YNNKEL (reference sequence). CDR3: CASGSGQGNEKLFF. The CDR3 nucleotides are TGTGCCAGCGGCTCGGGACAGGGGAATGAAAAACTGTTTTTT.

This clone came up once. One end of the junction varies from germline; a read error may be responsible. The CDR3 nucleotides read TGTGCCAGCAGCGCTGGACAGGGGAAAGAGACCCAGTACTTC. Protein product: CASSAGQGKETQYF. The genes are TRBV5-1 and TRBJ2-5, with 9 positions matching TRBD1. CDR1 is SGHRS, CDR2 YFSETQ, per germline. CDR3 length: 14 residues.

The gene calls are TRBV27 and TRBJ1-5; 7 nucleotides agree with TRBD1. Germline V lookup: CDR1 MNHEY, CDR2 SMNVEV (reference sequence). V trimming: 5 bases; J trimming: 2 bases; junction bases outside the gene matches: 18. The CDR3 sequence is 19 residues long. CDR3 in amino acids: CASSPLPGTATPRNQPQHF. DNA for the CDR3: TGTGCCAGCAGTCCCCTCCCCGGGACAGCTACCCCTCGCAATCAGCCCCAGCATTTT.

The chain couples TRBV5-8 to TRBJ1-2, with TRBD1 matching over 9 bases. Germline trimming cut 3 bases from V and 7 bases from J; bases unmatched to any gene: 13. This CDR3 contains 16 residues. The germline V gene encodes CDR1 SGHTS and CDR2 YDEGEE. CDR3 bases: TGTGCCAGCAGCTCTGACTCGGGACAGGGAAACATTGGCTACACCTTC. Its translation is CASSSDSGQGNIGYTF.

The rearrangement joins TRBV24-1 to TRBJ2-1; 11 nucleotides match TRBD2. Per germline, CDR1 KGHDR and CDR2 SFDVKD. The CDR3 length is 13 residues. Trimming at V came to 6 bases and at J to 9 bases, leaving 3 bases not matched to a gene. CDR3 in DNA: TGTGCCACCAGTCTAGCGGGAGGAGGTGAGCAGTTCTTC. Encoded protein: CATSLAGGGEQFF.

The chain carries TRBV28 and TRBJ2-5; 12 nucleotides align to TRBD2. This CDR3 has 15 amino acids. The V gene end was trimmed by 5 bases and the J gene end by 5 bases; junction bases not matched to a gene: 6. Germline CDR1 is MDHEN and CDR2 is SYDVKM. CDR3 in DNA: TGTGCCAGCAGTGCGGCTAGCGGGGGGGTGGAGACCCAGTACTTC. Translation gives CASSAASGGVETQYF.